One sample yielded the 2 T cell receptor beta chains listed below, sequenced in a study of T cell responses to AZD1222 COVID-19 vaccine. The assay was immunoSEQ multiplex PCR, and TCRdb's table has in-frame clones only and misses some. The sample contains 150,000 to 200,000 clones, 70% to 90% of which appear only once. The starting material was peripheral blood, obtained on day 0 of AZD1222 vaccination. The source is an adult in good health.

This clone was seen once. The chain links TRBV10-1 to TRBJ1-5; D gene ambiguous. Trimming took 4 bases from V and 7 from J, leaving 11 bases between them. The V gene's germline CDR1 is WNHNN and CDR2 SYGVQD (reference sequence). There are 13 residues in the CDR3. In DNA form, the CDR3 reads TGCGCCAGCAGTGGAGGCGGGAGACAGCCCCAGCATTTT. Protein product: CASSGGGRQPQHF.

The V gene is TRBV5-1, the J gene TRBJ2-7, with D unresolved. Germline-derived CDR1 and CDR2 are SGHRS and YFSETQ. V lost 4 bases and J 0 bases, leaving 8 bases between the germline ends. The CDR3 extends over 13 amino acids. CDR3 in DNA: TGCGCCAGCAGCCCGGCAAACTCCTACGAGCAGTACTTC. Residues: CASSPANSYEQYF. Using reference TRBV5-1 and TRBJ2-7 for the parts outside the CDR3, the full variable domain is KAGVTQTPRYLIKTRGQQVTLSCSPISGHRSVSWYQQTPGQGLQFLFEYFSETQRNKGNFPGRFSGRQFSNSRSEMNVSTLELGDSALYLCASSPANSYEQYFGPGTRLTVT.